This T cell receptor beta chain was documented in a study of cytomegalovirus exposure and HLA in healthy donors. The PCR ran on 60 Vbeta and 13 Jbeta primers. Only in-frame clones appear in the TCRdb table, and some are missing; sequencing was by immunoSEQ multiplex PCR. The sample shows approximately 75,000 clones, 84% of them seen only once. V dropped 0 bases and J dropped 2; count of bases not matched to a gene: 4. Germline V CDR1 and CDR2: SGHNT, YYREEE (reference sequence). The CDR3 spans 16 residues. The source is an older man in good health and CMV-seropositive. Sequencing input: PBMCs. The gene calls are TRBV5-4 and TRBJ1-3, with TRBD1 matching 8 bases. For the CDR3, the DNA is TGTGCCAGCAGCTTGGCCGGGGGACAGGCTGGAAACACCATATATTTT. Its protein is CASSLAGGQAGNTIYF.